The sequence of this T cell receptor (beta chain) was determined in a study of cytomegalovirus exposure and HLA in healthy donors. Study context: One earlier analysis, a look at 150 million to 200 million T cells, found some 120 million unique TCR beta sequences. General study points: It was reported that TCR beta sequences correctly inferred the HLA-A and HLA-B alleles for most subjects.

Note on this clone: Antigen unknown.

The length of the CDR3 is 13 residues. The V end was cut by 1 base, the J end by 3 bases, with 6 bases between. Germline CDR1 KGHSH, CDR2 LQKENI. Healthy donors of bone marrow made up the group. PCR was performed using 60 Vbeta and 13 Jbeta primers. The authors' processing: Approximately 86 million unique TCR beta chains, roughly 11 million shared, were counted in a later analysis. Profiling relied on immunoSEQ multiplex PCR, and the TCRdb table lists in-frame clones only, not all of them. The DNA was the basis for D and trimming; V, J and clone size are from that table. The sample contains some 120,000 clones, about 75% of which appear only once.

The J gene is TRBJ1-1, the V gene TRBV18, with D tentatively TRBD1 (6 bases). Sequencing was performed on PBMCs. The TCR sequence derives from a woman aged 35 to 49 in good health and CMV-seropositive. The CDR3 DNA is TGTGCCAGCTCACCACGACAGGACACTGAAGCTTTCTTT. Translation gives CASSPRQDTEAFF.